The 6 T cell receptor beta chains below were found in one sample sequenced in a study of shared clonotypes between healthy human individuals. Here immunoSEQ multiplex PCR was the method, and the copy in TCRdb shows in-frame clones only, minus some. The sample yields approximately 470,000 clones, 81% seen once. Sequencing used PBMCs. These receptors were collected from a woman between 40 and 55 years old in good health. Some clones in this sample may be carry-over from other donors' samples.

The chain's CDR3 is CASSRTGSPEGAKNIQYF. The CDR3 nucleotides are TGTGCCAGCAGTCGGACCGGGAGCCCGGAGGGAGCCAAAAACATTCAGTACTTC. The chain uses TRBV25-1 and TRBJ2-4; D possibly corresponds to TRBD2 (6 bases). Between the trimmed V and J ends, which lost 5 bases and 0 bases, there was a span of 20 bases. The CDR3 is made up of 18 amino acids. Germline V lookup: CDR1 MGHDK, CDR2 SYGVNS.

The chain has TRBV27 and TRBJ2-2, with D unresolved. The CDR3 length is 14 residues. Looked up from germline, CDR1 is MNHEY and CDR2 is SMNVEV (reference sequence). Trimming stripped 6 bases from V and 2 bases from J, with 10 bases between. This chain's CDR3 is CASRRTSNTGELFF. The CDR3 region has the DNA TGTGCCAGCAGGCGGACCTCCAACACCGGGGAGCTGTTTTTT.

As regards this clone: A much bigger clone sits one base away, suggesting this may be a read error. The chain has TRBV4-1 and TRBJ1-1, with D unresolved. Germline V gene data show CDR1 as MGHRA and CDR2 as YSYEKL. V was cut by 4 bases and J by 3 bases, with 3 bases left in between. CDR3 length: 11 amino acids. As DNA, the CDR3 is TGCGCCAGCAGCCGTGACACTGAAGCTTTCTTT. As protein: CASSRDTEAFF.

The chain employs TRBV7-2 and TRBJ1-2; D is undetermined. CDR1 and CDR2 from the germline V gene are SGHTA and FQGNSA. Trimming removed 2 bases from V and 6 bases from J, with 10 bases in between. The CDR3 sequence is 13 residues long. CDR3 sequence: CASSLSPLDGYTF. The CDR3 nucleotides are TGTGCCAGCAGCTTAAGTCCGCTGGATGGCTACACCTTC.

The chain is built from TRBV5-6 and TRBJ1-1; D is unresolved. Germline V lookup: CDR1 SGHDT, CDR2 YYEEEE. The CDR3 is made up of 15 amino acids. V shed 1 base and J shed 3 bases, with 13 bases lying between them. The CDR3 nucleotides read TGTGCCAGCAGCTTGATGACCCAGCGAGACACTGAAGCTTTCTTT. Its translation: CASSLMTQRDTEAFF.

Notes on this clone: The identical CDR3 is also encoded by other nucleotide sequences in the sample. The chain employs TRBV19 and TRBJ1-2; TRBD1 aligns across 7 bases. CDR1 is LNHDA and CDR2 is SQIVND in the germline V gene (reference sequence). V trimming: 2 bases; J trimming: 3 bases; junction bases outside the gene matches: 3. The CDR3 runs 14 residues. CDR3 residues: CASSIRTGHYGYTF. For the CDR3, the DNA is TGTGCCAGTAGTATAAGGACAGGCCACTATGGCTACACCTTC.